Listed here is a single T cell receptor (beta chain). Antigen specificity is unknown. This record belongs to a study of blood T cells in healthy people across ages. It was with a sample-barcoded 5' primer and a J-beta primer mix that a second PCR of roughly 7 to 12 cycles was run. No fewer than 3 million CDR3-containing paired-end reads came from each sample. From the 5' RACE reads, TCRdb called clonotypes with MiXCR, one entry per CDR3 protein. The sample lists 1.5 million to 2 million distinct CDR3 sequences; around 42% were seen once. CDR1 is DFQATT, CDR2 SNEGSKA, per germline (reference sequence). The CDR3 is 16 amino acids. General observations from the study: Diversity estimates drawn from one million T cells were deemed underestimates.

The sequence was obtained from a human donor in good health. The chain combines TRBV20-1 with TRBJ2-4, with 8 bases aligning to TRBD1. The J call may not be correct, given that the DNA end is closer to TRBJ2-7. The sample comprised blood. CDR3 residues: CSARGLPGDRYDEQYF. DNA of the CDR3: TGCAGTGCTAGAGGCCTCCCTGGGGACAGGTACGACGAGCAGTACTTC.